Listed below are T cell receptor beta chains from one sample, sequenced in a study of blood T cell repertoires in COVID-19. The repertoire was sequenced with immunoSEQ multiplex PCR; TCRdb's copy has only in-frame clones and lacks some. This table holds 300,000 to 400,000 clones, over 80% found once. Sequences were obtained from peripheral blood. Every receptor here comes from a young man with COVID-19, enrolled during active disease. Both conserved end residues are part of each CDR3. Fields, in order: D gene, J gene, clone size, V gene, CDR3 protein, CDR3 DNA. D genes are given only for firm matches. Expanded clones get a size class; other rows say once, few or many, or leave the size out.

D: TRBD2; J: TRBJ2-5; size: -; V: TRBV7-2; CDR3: CASSLLAGVETQYF; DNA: TGTGCCAGCAGCTTACTAGCGGGGGTTGAGACCCAGTACTTC
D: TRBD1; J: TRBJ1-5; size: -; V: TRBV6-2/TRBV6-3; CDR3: CASSRRQGSSNQPQHF; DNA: TGTGCCAGCAGTCGTAGACAGGGTTCGAGCAATCAGCCCCAGCATTTT
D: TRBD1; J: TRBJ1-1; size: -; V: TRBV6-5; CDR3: CASRTGGNTEAFF; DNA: TGTGCCAGCAGGACAGGGGGGAACACTGAAGCTTTCTTT
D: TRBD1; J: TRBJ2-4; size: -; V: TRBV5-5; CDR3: CASSLQGVLAKNIQYF; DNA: TGTGCCAGCAGCTTACAGGGGGTACTAGCCAAAAACATTCAGTACTTC
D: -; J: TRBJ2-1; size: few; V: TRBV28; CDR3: CASSPFGVEQFF; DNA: TGTGCCAGCAGTCCCTTCGGGGTTGAGCAGTTCTTC
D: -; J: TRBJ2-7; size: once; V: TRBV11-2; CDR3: CASSLDGSGFYEQYF; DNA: TGTGCCAGCAGCTTAGACGGTTCCGGGTTCTACGAGCAGTACTTC
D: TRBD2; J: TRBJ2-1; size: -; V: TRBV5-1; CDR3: CASSLRTSGINEQFF; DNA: TGCGCCAGCAGCCTCCGGACTAGCGGGATTAATGAGCAGTTCTTC
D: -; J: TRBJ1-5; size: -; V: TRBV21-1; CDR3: CASSKGTVSNQPQHF; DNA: TGTGCCAGCAGCAAAGGTACAGTTAGCAATCAGCCCCAGCATTTT
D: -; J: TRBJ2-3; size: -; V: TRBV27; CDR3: CASSLPDLGGTQYF; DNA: TGTGCCAGCAGTTTGCCGGATCTCGGAGGTACGCAGTATTTT
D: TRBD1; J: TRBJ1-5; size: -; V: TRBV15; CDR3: CATSLDRVSNQPQHF; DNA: TGTGCCACCAGCTTAGACAGGGTTTCGAATCAGCCCCAGCATTTT
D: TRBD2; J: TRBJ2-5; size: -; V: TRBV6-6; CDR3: CASSYSGGGAGETQYF; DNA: TGTGCCAGCAGTTACTCAGGCGGGGGGGCCGGTGAGACCCAGTACTTC
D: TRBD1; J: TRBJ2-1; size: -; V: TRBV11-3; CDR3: CASSFSGQGYNEQFF; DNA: TGTGCCAGCAGCTTCTCGGGACAGGGCTACAATGAGCAGTTCTTC
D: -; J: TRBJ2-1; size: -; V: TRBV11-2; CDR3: CASSLGGGGNEQFF; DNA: TGTGCCAGCAGCTTAGGGGGGGGCGGCAATGAGCAGTTCTTC
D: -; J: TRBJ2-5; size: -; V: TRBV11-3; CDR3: CASSLSGLVGETQYF; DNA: TGTGCCAGCAGCCTCTCAGGGTTGGTAGGAGAGACCCAGTACTTC
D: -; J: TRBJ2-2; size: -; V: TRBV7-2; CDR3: CASSLSRDIAGELFF; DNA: TGTGCCAGCAGCTTATCCAGGGATATCGCCGGGGAGCTGTTTTTT
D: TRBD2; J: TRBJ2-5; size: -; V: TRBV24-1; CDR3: CATSDAGLAGGGTQYF; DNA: TGTGCCACCAGTGATGCGGGACTAGCGGGAGGCGGGACCCAGTACTTC
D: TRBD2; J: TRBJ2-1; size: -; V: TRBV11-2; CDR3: CASSSTSGRVNEQFF; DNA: TGTGCCAGCAGCTCGACTAGCGGGAGAGTCAATGAGCAGTTCTTC
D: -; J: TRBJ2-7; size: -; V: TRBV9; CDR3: CASSRIGGEQYF; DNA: TGTGCCAGCAGCCGTATAGGGGGTGAGCAGTACTTC
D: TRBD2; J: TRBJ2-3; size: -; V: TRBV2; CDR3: CASSDHAGEGTTDTQYF; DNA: TGTGCCAGCAGTGACCATGCGGGAGAGGGGACGACAGATACGCAGTATTTT
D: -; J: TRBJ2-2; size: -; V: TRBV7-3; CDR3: CASSPRGGLTSYTGELFF; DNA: TGTGCCAGCAGCCCAAGGGGGGGCCTCACCTCCTACACCGGGGAGCTGTTTTTT
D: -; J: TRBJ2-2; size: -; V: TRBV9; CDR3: CASSVYSGTTTGELFF; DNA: TGTGCCAGCAGCGTATATTCCGGGACAACTACCGGGGAGCTGTTTTTT
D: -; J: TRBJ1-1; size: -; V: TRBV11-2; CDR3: CASSQRGAWANTEAFF; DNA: TGTGCCAGCAGCCAGCGGGGGGCTTGGGCAAACACTGAAGCTTTCTTT
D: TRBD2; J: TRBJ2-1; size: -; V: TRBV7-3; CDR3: CASSSSGLSYNEQFF; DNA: TGTGCCAGCAGCTCTAGCGGTTTGTCCTACAATGAGCAGTTCTTC
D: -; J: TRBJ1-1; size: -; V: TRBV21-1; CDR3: CASSKRDTENTEAFF; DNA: TGTGCCAGCAGCAAACGGGACACGGAGAACACTGAAGCTTTCTTT
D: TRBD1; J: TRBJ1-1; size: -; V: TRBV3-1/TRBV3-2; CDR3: CAKISERDSEAFF; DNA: TGTGCCAAAATCTCAGAGAGGGACAGTGAAGCTTTCTTT
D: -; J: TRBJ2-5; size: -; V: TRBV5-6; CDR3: CASSLQGMKGQETQYF; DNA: TGTGCCAGCAGCTTGCAGGGAATGAAGGGTCAGGAGACCCAGTACTTC
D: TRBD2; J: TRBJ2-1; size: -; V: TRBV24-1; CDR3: CATSAGASGKGEQFF; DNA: TGTGCCACCAGTGCTGGGGCTAGCGGGAAGGGTGAGCAGTTCTTC
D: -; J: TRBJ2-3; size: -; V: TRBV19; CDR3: CASSIRYRARTDTQYF; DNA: TGTGCCAGTAGTATCAGATACAGGGCCAGGACAGATACGCAGTATTTT
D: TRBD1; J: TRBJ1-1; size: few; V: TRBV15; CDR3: CATSRIPGGTEAFF; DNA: TGTGCCACCAGCAGAATCCCAGGGGGCACTGAAGCTTTCTTT
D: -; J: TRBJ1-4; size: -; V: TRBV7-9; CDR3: CASSPRQATNEKLFF; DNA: TGTGCCAGCAGCCCGCGACAGGCAACTAATGAAAAACTGTTTTTT
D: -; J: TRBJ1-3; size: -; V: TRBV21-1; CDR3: CASSKGGRTPSHSGNTIYF; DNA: TGTGCCAGCAGCAAAGGTGGCAGAACACCTTCTCACTCTGGAAACACCATATATTTT
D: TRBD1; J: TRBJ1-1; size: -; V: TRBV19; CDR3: CASSTQGWTGEGSTEAFF; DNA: TGTGCCAGTAGTACCCAGGGTTGGACAGGGGAGGGATCCACTGAAGCTTTCTTT
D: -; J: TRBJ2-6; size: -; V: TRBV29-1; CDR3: CSVEDLYGSSGGANVLTF; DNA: TGCAGCGTTGAAGATCTTTACGGGAGTTCCGGTGGGGCCAACGTCCTGACTTTC
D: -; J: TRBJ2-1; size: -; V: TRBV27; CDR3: CASSFITGGGYNEQFF; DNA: TGTGCCAGCAGTTTTATCACTGGGGGAGGCTACAATGAGCAGTTCTTC
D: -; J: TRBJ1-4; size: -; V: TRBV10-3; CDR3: CATLGGTSVPLTNEKLFF; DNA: TGTGCCACCCTGGGAGGGACCTCAGTACCCTTAACTAATGAAAAACTGTTTTTT
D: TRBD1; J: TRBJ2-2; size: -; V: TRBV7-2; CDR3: CASSFRTGYNTGELFF; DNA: TGTGCCAGCAGCTTCCGGACAGGTTATAACACCGGGGAGCTGTTTTTT
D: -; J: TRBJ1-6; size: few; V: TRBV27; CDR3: CASSLSSPGIRSPLHF; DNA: TGTGCCAGCAGTTTATCGAGCCCGGGGATTCGGTCACCCCTCCACTTT
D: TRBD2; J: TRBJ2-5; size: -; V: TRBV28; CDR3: CASSTSGRWETQYF; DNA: TGTGCCAGCAGTACTAGCGGGAGGTGGGAGACCCAGTACTTC
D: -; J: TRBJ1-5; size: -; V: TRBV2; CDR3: CASNFGRVDQPQHF; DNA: TGTGCCAGCAACTTCGGGAGAGTGGATCAGCCCCAGCATTTT
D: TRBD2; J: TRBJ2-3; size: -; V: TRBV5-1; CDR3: CASSLTSGSRDTQYF; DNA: TGCGCCAGCAGCTTGACTAGCGGGAGTAGAGATACGCAGTATTTT
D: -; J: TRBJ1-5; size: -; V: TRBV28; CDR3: CASSLRVGGNRQPQHF; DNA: TGTGCCAGCAGTTTACGTGTAGGGGGTAACCGTCAGCCCCAGCATTTT
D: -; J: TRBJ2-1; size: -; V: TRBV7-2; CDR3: CASSLGLGAGLDYEQFF; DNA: TGTGCCAGCAGCTTGGGTCTGGGGGCGGGTTTGGACTATGAGCAGTTCTTC
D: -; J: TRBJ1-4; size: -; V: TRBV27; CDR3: CASSLWAGWNEKLFF; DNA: TGTGCCAGCAGTTTATGGGCAGGGTGGAATGAAAAACTGTTTTTT
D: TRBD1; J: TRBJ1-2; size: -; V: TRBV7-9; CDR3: CASSDPGTGGGYGYTF; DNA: TGTGCCAGCAGCGACCCCGGGACAGGGGGCGGCTATGGCTACACCTTC
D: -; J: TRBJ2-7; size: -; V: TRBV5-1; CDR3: CASSPSSTSSYEQYF; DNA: TGCGCCAGCAGCCCCAGCTCCACTAGCTCCTACGAGCAGTACTTC
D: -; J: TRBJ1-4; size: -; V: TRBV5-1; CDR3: CASSLQGFNEKLFF; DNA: TGCGCCAGCAGCTTGCAGGGTTTTAATGAAAAACTGTTTTTT
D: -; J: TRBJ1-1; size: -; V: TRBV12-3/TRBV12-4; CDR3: CASSLDTNTEAFF; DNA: TGTGCCAGCAGTTTAGACACGAACACTGAAGCTTTCTTT
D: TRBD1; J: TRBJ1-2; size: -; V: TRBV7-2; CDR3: CASSSYRDRAYGYTF; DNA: TGTGCCAGCAGCTCATACCGGGACAGGGCCTATGGCTACACCTTC
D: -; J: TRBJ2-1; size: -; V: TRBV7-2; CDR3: CASSLESRGREQFF; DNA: TGTGCCAGCAGCTTAGAATCCCGGGGTCGTGAGCAGTTCTTC
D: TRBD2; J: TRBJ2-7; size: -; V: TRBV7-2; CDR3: CASSPSSGGAREQYF; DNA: TGTGCCAGCAGCCCCAGTAGCGGGGGGGCGAGGGAGCAGTACTTC
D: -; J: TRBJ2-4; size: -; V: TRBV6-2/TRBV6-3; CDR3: CASSYSGAGRAKNIQYF; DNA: TGTGCCAGCAGTTACTCGGGGGCAGGGAGAGCCAAAAACATTCAGTACTTC
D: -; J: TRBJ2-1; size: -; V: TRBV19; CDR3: CASSIGWRSSYNEQFF; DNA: TGTGCCAGTAGTATAGGATGGAGAAGCTCCTACAATGAGCAGTTCTTC
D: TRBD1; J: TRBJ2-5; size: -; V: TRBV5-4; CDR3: CASRWGQVGETQYF; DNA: TGTGCCAGCAGGTGGGGACAGGTCGGTGAGACCCAGTACTTC
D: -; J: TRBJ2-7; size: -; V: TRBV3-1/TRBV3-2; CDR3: CASSQGYYEQYF; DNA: TGTGCCAGCAGCCAAGGCTACTACGAGCAGTACTTC
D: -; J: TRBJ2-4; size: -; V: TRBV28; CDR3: CASSLARGLPNNQYF; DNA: TGTGCCAGCAGTTTGGCTCGTGGACTCCCAAACAATCAGTACTTC
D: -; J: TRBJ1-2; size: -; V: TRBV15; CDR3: CATSRGAGAYYGYTF; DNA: TGTGCCACCAGCAGAGGGGCGGGAGCCTACTATGGCTACACCTTC
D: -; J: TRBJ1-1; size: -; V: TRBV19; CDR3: CASSTGPQGFF; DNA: TGTGCCAGTAGTACGGGCCCACAGGGTTTCTTT
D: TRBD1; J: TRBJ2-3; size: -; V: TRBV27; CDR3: CASSTGTGGGFGTQYF; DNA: TGTGCCAGCAGTACTGGGACAGGGGGTGGGTTCGGTACGCAGTATTTT